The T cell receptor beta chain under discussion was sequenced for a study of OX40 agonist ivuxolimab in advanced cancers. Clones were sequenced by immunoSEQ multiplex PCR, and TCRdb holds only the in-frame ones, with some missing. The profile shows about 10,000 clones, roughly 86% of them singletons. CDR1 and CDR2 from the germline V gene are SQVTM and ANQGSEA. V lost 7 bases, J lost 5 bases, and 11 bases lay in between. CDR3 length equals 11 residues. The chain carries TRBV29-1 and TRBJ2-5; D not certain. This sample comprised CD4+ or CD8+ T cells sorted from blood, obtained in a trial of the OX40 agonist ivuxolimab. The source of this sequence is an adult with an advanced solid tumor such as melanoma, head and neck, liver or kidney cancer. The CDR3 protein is CSARVGETQYF. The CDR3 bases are TGCAGCGCTCGGGTTGGTGAGACCCAGTACTTC.